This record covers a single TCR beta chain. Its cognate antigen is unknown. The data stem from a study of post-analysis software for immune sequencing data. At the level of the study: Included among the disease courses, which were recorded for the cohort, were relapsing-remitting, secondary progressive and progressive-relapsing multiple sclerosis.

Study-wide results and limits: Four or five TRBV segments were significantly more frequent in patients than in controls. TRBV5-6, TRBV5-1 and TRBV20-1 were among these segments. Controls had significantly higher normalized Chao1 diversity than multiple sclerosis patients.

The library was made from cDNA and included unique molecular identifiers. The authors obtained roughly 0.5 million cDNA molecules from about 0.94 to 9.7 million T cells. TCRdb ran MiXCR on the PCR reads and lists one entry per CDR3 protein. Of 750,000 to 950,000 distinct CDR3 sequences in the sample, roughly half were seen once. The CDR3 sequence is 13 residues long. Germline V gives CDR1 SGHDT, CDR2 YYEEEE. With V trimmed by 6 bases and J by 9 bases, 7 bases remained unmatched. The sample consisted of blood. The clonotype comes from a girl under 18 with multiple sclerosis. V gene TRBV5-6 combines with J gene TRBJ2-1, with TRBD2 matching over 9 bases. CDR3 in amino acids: CASKRGADREQFF. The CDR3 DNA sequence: TGTGCCAGCAAGCGGGGGGCGGATCGTGAGCAGTTCTTC.